This TCR beta chain was sequenced in a study of blood T cell repertoires in COVID-19 (dated by TCRdb to the early 2020s). Regarding the research as a whole: Samples covering the acute and convalescent phases of COVID-19 were provided by collaborators in the United States, Italy and Spain. The prospective study material was composed of cDNA or gDNA derived from T cells, B-cell-depleted T cells, or PBMCs. The dataset comprised deeply sampled blood TCRbeta repertoires from subjects exposed to, actively infected with, or recovered from COVID-19. The repertoires were released in a freely available public database intended as a resource for research on the immune response to SARS-CoV-2. Samples were obtained from the ongoing ImmuneRACE study (first 160 participants) and from about 1,300 subjects provided by 6 global collaborators. Sample metadata almost always included a de-identified subject ID, COVID-19 status, age in years and sex. Where HLA class I and class II types were available, the types were taken from metadata supplied by the sample provider, not from assay-based typing.

The CDR3 runs 12 amino acids, cysteine and phenylalanine included. This entry keeps only the CDR3 DNA: 36 bases, framed from base 1. The germline V end is reduced by 5 bases and the J end by 12 bases; junction bases left unmatched: 7. The germline V gene (reference sequence) yields SGHNT for CDR1 and YYREEE for CDR2. The investigation overall reported the following: How much clinical and demographic metadata was included differed by source and by participant, and the metadata was provided uncurated.

TCRbeta CDR3 regions were amplified from genomic DNA by means of the immunoSEQ Assay, a bias-controlled multiplex PCR. Concerning the study's data processing: Within the assay, amplification of reference gene primers was used to estimate how many nucleated cells each sample contained. To quantify the absolute abundance of each unique TCRbeta CDR3 rearrangement, sequence reads were collapsed and filtered. For each sample, productive Simpson clonality was calculated by taking the square root of Simpson's diversity index across productive rearrangements. The table comes from immuneACCESS by way of TCRdb, which keeps in-frame sequences with V and J called. Part of the clones is missing from these tables; in studies checked, under half for an unresolved V gene and the rest for unknown reasons. V, J and clone size derive from that table, while D and trimming were established from the DNA sequence. The sample table shows approximately 88,000 clones, and around three quarters are seen once. The ten largest clones capture approximately 9% of the sample.

Of note for this clone: It has no known antigen specificity. There are no base qualities to consult, and no much larger clone falls within one base.

Another Seattle source contributed samples from volunteer blood donors who had recovered from COVID-19. Whole blood was collected in K2EDTA tubes by collaborating institutions according to the institutions' own protocols. For TCRbeta analysis, collaborators shipped samples as frozen whole blood, isolated PBMCs, or DNA extracted from either of those sample types. Sequencing used peripheral blood. This sequence originates from a man between 45 and 60 years old who had recovered from COVID-19. Recombination joined TRBV5-4 with TRBJ2-1; a stretch of 8 junction bases matches TRBD1. The CDR3 protein: CASSSQGAGQFF. The DNA sequence is given as TGTGCCAGCAGTTCCCAGGGGGCTGGGCAGTTCTTC.